This T cell receptor (beta chain) originates from a study of T cells in Graves' hyperthyroidism and ophthalmopathy. Study findings and constraints: Patients with ophthalmopathy were separated from those with stable hyperthyroidism by a 13 V-J model.

Researchers amplified the TCR beta CDR3 regions from RNA transcripts. Initially, a first-round RT-PCR of the TCR CDR3 employed the HTBI primer set. TCRdb ran MiXCR on the multiplex PCR reads and lists one entry per CDR3 protein. Of under 550,000 distinct CDR3 sequences listed, about 20% are singletons. Between the trimmed V and J ends, which lost 5 bases and 1 base, there was a span of 11 bases. CDR1 SNHLY and CDR2 FYNNEI come from the germline V gene. The CDR3 loop spans 14 amino acids. Uncontrolled infection, other autoimmune disease, pregnancy or lactation led to exclusion. This clonotype was picked up many times. Its specificity is unknown.

V usage is TRBV2 and J usage is TRBJ1-1; tentative D call: TRBD1 (6 bases). Specimen: blood. This clonotype was obtained from a man aged 35-49 years with Graves' ophthalmopathy. CDR3 amino acids: CASSYRDTNTEAFF. For the CDR3, the DNA is TGTGCCAGCAGTTACCGGGACACGAACACTGAAGCTTTCTTT. Supplemented by reference TRBV2 and TRBJ1-1, the full variable domain reads EPEVTQTPSHQVTQMGQEVILRCVPISNHLYFYWYRQILGQKVEFLVSFYNNEISEKSEIFDDQFSVERPDGSNFTLKIRSTKLEDSAMYFCASSYRDTNTEAFFGQGTRLTVV.